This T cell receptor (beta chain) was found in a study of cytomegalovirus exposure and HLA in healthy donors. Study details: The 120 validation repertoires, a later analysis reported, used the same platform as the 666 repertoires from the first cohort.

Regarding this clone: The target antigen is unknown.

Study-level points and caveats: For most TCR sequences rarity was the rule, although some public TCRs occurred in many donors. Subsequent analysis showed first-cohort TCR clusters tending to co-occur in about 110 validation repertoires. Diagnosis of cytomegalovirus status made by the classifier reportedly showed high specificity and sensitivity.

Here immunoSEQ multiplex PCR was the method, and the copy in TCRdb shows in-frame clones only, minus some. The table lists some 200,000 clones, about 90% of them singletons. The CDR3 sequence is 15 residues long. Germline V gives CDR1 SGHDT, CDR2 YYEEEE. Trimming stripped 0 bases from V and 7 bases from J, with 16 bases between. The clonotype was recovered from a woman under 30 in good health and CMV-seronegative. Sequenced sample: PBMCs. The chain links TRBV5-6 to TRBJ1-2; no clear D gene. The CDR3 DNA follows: TGTGCCAGCAGCTTGGACCCCCGGGGTCGGAGTGGCTACACCTTC. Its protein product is CASSLDPRGRSGYTF.